The 27 T cell receptor beta chains given below trace back to one sample, sequenced in a study of cytomegalovirus exposure and HLA in healthy donors. PCR primers comprised 60 Vbeta and 13 Jbeta primers. The table came from immunoSEQ multiplex PCR; TCRdb's copy has only in-frame clones and leaves some out. The sample includes some 140,000 clones, around two thirds of them seen just once. The sequenced sample consisted of PBMCs. The receptors stem from a woman aged 40 to 50 in good health and CMV-seronegative.

V usage is TRBV27 and J usage is TRBJ1-5; D call uncertain. Trimming took 4 bases from V and 5 from J, leaving 12 bases between them. CDR3 size: 14 residues. Germline V lookup: CDR1 MNHEY, CDR2 SMNVEV (reference sequence). The CDR3 reads CASSSGRVDQPQHF. CDR3 in DNA: TGTGCCAGCAGTTCCGGGAGGGTGGATCAGCCCCAGCATTTT.

The V gene is TRBV6-5, the J gene TRBJ1-5, with 7 bases matching TRBD1. Germline assignment: CDR1 MNHEY and CDR2 SVGAGI. The trim removed 7 bases at V and 7 bases at J, leaving 13 bases unmatched. The CDR3 contains 15 residues. Written as DNA, the CDR3 is TGTGCCAGCAAAGACGCAGGGGGATCGGGCCAGCCCCAGCATTTT. It is translated as CASKDAGGSGQPQHF.

Regarding this clone: One end of the junction fails to match germline, which may point to a read error. V gene TRBV30 combines with J gene TRBJ1-1; 10 positions match TRBD1. Germline CDR1 is GTSNPN and CDR2 is SVGIG (reference sequence). This CDR3 has 11 residues. Here the CDR3 DNA reads TGTGCCTGGAGTGTAGGACAGGGGGAGAGGTTT. Protein: CAWSVGQGERF.

The genes are TRBV19 and TRBJ1-1; 10 bases map to TRBD1. This CDR3 comprises 16 residues. The trim removed 2 bases at V and 5 bases at J, leaving 8 bases unmatched. CDR1 is LNHDA, CDR2 SQIVND, per germline (reference sequence). The CDR3 DNA follows: TGTGCCAGTAGTATAATGGGACAGGGGAAGGGAACTGAAGCTTTCTTT. Protein: CASSIMGQGKGTEAFF.

V and J are TRBV11-2 and TRBJ2-1; TRBD2 agrees at 9 bases. V lost 5 bases to trimming and J lost 6 bases; unmatched junction nucleotides: 11. This CDR3 spans 16 amino acids. Germline lookup yields CDR1 SGHAT and CDR2 FQNNGV. CDR3 residues: CASSPQRRTSVNEQFF. The CDR3 bases are TGTGCCAGCAGCCCCCAACGCCGGACTAGCGTCAATGAGCAGTTCTTC.

This clone came up a few times. The J gene is TRBJ2-1, the V gene TRBV7-9; the match to TRBD1 covers 12 bases. The V gene's germline CDR1 is SEHNR and CDR2 FQNEAQ (reference sequence). The CDR3 is 15 amino acids. The J segment lost 10 bases and the V segment lost 6 bases, leaving 10 bases of the junction unmatched. The CDR3, as DNA: TGTGCCAGCAGTCCAACCGGGACAGGGGGCAGGGAGCAGTTCTTC. It yields the protein CASSPTGTGGREQFF.

The rearrangement uses TRBV19 and TRBJ1-2; D is possibly TRBD1 (6 bases). V was clipped by 1 base and J by 7 bases, with 10 bases between them. This CDR3 is 13 amino acids long. The germline CDR1 and CDR2 sequences are LNHDA and SQIVND (reference sequence). Here the CDR3 DNA reads TGTGCCAGTAGTATAGGGGGACAAATTGGCTACACCTTC. It specifies CASSIGGQIGYTF.

The chain couples TRBV10-1 to TRBJ2-1, with 9 bases identical to TRBD1. CDR1 and CDR2 from the germline V gene are WNHNN and SYGVQD (reference sequence). V was clipped by 7 bases and J by 8 bases; unmatched bases: 9. The CDR3 spans 14 residues. The CDR3 sequence: CASKPGQGSHEQFF. The CDR3 DNA reads TGCGCCAGCAAACCGGGACAGGGAAGTCATGAGCAGTTCTTC.

In this sample, this clone turned up a few times. The gene calls are TRBV29-1 and TRBJ1-2; D is undetermined. The germline V gene encodes CDR1 SQVTM and CDR2 ANQGSEA. The V and J ends lost 7 bases and 3 bases respectively, with 9 bases between them. CDR3 length equals 11 residues. This CDR3 reads CSARRDYGYTF. For the CDR3, the DNA is TGCAGCGCTAGGAGGGACTATGGCTACACCTTC.

This clone showed up just once. J is TRBJ2-7 and V is TRBV11-1; D perhaps matches TRBD2 (7 bases). The CDR3 extends over 13 amino acids. Germline V gene lookup returns CDR1 SGHAT and CDR2 FQDESV (reference sequence). V was pared by 11 bases and J by 6 bases, with 20 bases between. The CDR3 loop reads CACQRGGASEQYF. As DNA, the CDR3 is TGTGCCTGTCAGCGAGGGGGGGCCTCCGAGCAGTACTTC.

The CDR3 spells CASSQDSPDTQYF. The CDR3 nucleotides are TGCGCCAGCAGCCAAGATTCCCCTGATACGCAGTATTTT. The chain uses TRBV4-1 and TRBJ2-3; D is ambiguous. The V and J ends lost 0 bases and 6 bases respectively, with 7 bases between them. The CDR3 extends over 13 amino acids. The germline V gene has CDR1 MGHRA and CDR2 YSYEKL.

J is TRBJ1-1 and V is TRBV30, with 7 bases aligning to TRBD1. Germline V gives CDR1 GTSNPN, CDR2 SVGIG (reference sequence). Losses at the gene ends were 0 bases for V and 2 bases for J; bases not matched to a gene: 3. CDR3 length: 14 residues. The CDR3 DNA reads as TGTGCCTGGAGTGTGGTAGGGGGCAACACTGAAGCTTTCTTT. Protein product: CAWSVVGGNTEAFF. Supplemented by reference TRBV30 and TRBJ1-1, the full variable domain reads SQTIHQWPATLVQPVGSPLSLECTVEGTSNPNLYWYRQAAGRGLQLLFYSVGIGQISSEVPQNLSASRPQDRQFILSSKKLLLSDSGFYLCAWSVVGGNTEAFFGQGTRLTVV.

The chain recombines TRBV19 with TRBJ2-7; TRBD2 agrees at 11 bases. The V segment lost 8 bases and the J segment 7 bases; nucleotides outside the gene matches: 10. The CDR3 sequence is 14 residues long. Germline V lookup: CDR1 LNHDA, CDR2 SQIVND (reference sequence). The CDR3 region has the DNA TGTGCCAGTTCATATATCAGGACTAGCGGGGAGCAGTACTTC. Its protein product is CASSYIRTSGEQYF.

The chain joins TRBV28 to TRBJ1-5; D gene ambiguous. CDR3 length: 12 residues. Germline V gene lookup returns CDR1 MDHEN and CDR2 SYDVKM. V lost 7 bases, J lost 6 bases, and 10 bases lay in between. CDR3 sequence (DNA): TGTGCCAGCAACATCCCGTTTCAGCCCCAGCATTTT. It specifies CASNIPFQPQHF.

The chain is built from TRBV7-3 and TRBJ2-1, with 8 bases identical to TRBD1. The CDR3 has 13 amino acids. Germline CDR1 reads SGHTA; CDR2 reads FQGTGA. V lost 5 bases to trimming and J lost 7 bases; unmatched junction nucleotides: 4. The CDR3 here is CASSLDRENEQFF. In nucleotides, the CDR3 is TGTGCCAGCAGCCTGGACAGGGAGAATGAGCAGTTCTTC.

The chain recombines TRBV5-1 with TRBJ1-2; D gene ambiguous. Germline CDR1 reads SGHRS; CDR2 reads YFSETQ. The V gene lost 5 bases and the J gene lost 3 bases, with 11 bases spanning the gap. The length of the CDR3 is 13 residues. Here the CDR3 reads CASRPEGDYGYTF. The CDR3 DNA reads TGCGCCAGCAGGCCGGAGGGAGACTATGGCTACACCTTC.

V usage is TRBV30 and J usage is TRBJ1-2, with D possibly matching TRBD1 (5 bases). V lost 3 bases and J 7 bases, leaving 12 bases between the germline ends. CDR1 and CDR2 from the germline V gene are GTSNPN and SVGIG (reference sequence). The CDR3 runs 12 residues. CDR3 residues: CAWSPGISGYTF. The CDR3 DNA follows: TGTGCCTGGAGCCCAGGGATCAGTGGCTACACCTTC.

The gene calls are TRBV4-3 and TRBJ1-2, with D perhaps TRBD1 (5 bases). Germline values: CDR1 LGHNA, CDR2 YSLEER. V lost 0 bases and J lost 5, with 13 bases in between. The CDR3 is 15 amino acids. The CDR3 nucleotides read TGCGCCAGCAGCCAAGATAAGAGGGGAGGGTATGGCTACACCTTC. Translating it yields CASSQDKRGGYGYTF.

In DNA, the CDR3 is TGTGCCAGCAATGTACAGCAAAACACTGAAGCTTTCTTT. Protein: CASNVQQNTEAFF. The chain joins TRBV2 to TRBJ1-1; D remains ambiguous. Germline assignment: CDR1 SNHLY and CDR2 FYNNEI. The CDR3 sequence is 13 residues long. Trimming removed 7 bases from V and 2 bases from J, with 11 bases in between.

V and J are TRBV19 and TRBJ1-1; 7 nucleotides line up with TRBD1. The CDR3 length is 13 residues. V was clipped by 7 bases and J by 6 bases; unmatched bases: 8. In germline, CDR1 is LNHDA, CDR2 SQIVND (reference sequence). DNA for the CDR3: TGTGCCAGTACCTCTAGACAGGGCTCTGAAGCTTTCTTT. Encoded protein: CASTSRQGSEAFF.

The V gene is TRBV2, the J gene TRBJ1-6; weak D call: TRBD1 (5 bases). Trimming pared 8 bases from V and 7 bases from J, leaving 21 bases between. The CDR3 runs to 16 residues. Per germline, CDR1 SNHLY and CDR2 FYNNEI. As DNA, the CDR3 is TGTGCCAGCGTTCAAGGGGATGACAGCGTAAATTCACCCCTCCACTTT. This gives the protein CASVQGDDSVNSPLHF.

The rearrangement links TRBV7-2 to TRBJ1-1, with D tentatively TRBD1 (5 bases). CDR1 is SGHTA and CDR2 is FQGNSA in the germline V gene. The CDR3 sequence is 13 residues long. Trimming pared 5 bases from V and 11 bases from J, leaving 18 bases between. In DNA form, the CDR3 reads TGTGCCAGCAGCCCAAACGTCAGGGTGAATGCTTTCTTT. This gives the protein CASSPNVRVNAFF. Drawing the rest from reference TRBV7-2 and TRBJ1-1, the complete variable domain is GAGVSQSPSNKVTEKGKDVELRCDPISGHTALYWYRQSLGQGLEFLIYFQGNSAPDKSGLPSDRFSAERTGGSVSTLTIQRTQQEDSAVYLCASSPNVRVNAFFGQGTRLTVV.

The chain uses TRBV7-9 and TRBJ2-7; 8 bases map to TRBD1. The CDR3 runs 15 residues. The junction had 6 bases not matched to a gene; V was cut back by 1 base and J by 4 bases. Per germline, CDR1 SEHNR and CDR2 FQNEAQ (reference sequence). CDR3 region: CASSLVTGASYEQYF. DNA of the CDR3: TGTGCCAGCAGCTTAGTGACAGGGGCATCTTACGAGCAGTACTTC.

This clone was counted a single time. The chain links TRBV7-9 to TRBJ2-7; D is unresolved. V shed 1 base and J shed 7 bases, with 5 bases lying between them. Germline-derived CDR1 and CDR2 are SEHNR and FQNEAQ (reference sequence). The CDR3 is 11 amino acids. CDR3 residues: CASSLGREQYF. The CDR3 DNA reads TGTGCCAGCAGCTTAGGGAGAGAGCAGTACTTC.

This sequence joins TRBV5-1 and TRBJ2-7, with 8 nucleotides matching TRBD2. Trimming took 0 bases from V and 4 from J; bases not matched to a gene: 9. From germline, CDR1 is SGHRS and CDR2 YFSETQ. The CDR3 totals 16 residues. DNA of the CDR3: TGCGCCAGCAGCTTGGGAAGTTCGGGGGGGCGGTACGAGCAGTACTTC. It translates to CASSLGSSGGRYEQYF.

The chain couples TRBV27 to TRBJ2-2; 9 nucleotides agree with TRBD2. V shed 2 bases and J 0 bases; nucleotides not matched to a gene: 1. This CDR3 contains 16 residues. Looked up from germline, CDR1 is MNHEY and CDR2 is SMNVEV (reference sequence). The CDR3 bases are TGTGCCAGCAGTTTAGCGGGGGGGCCGAACACCGGGGAGCTGTTTTTT. Its translation: CASSLAGGPNTGELFF.

In this sample, this clone turned up a few times. CDR3 sequence reads: CASSLDGAGPQHF. CDR3 DNA sequence: TGTGCCAGCAGCTTAGACGGTGCGGGGCCCCAGCATTTT. This chain uses TRBV7-8 with TRBJ1-5, with unresolved D. Trimming removed 1 base from V and 9 bases from J, with 10 bases in between. Per germline, CDR1 SGHVS and CDR2 FQNEAQ. This CDR3 is 13 amino acids long.